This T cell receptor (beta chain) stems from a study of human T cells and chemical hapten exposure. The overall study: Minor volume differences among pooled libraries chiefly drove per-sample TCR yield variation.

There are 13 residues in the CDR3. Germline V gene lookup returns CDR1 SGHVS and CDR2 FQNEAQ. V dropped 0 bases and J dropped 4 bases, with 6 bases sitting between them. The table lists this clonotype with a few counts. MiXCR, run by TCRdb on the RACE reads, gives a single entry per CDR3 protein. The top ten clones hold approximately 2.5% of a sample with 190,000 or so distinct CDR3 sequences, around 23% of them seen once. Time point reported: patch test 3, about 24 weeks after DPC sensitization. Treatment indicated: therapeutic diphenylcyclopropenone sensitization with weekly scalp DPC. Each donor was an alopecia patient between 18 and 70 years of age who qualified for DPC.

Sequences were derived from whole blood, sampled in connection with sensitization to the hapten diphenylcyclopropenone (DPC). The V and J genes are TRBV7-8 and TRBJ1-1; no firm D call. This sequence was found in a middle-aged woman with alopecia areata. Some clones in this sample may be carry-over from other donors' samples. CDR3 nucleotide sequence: TGTGCCAGCAGCTTAGCGCACAGCACTGAAGCTTTCTTT. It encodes CASSLAHSTEAFF.